The clone carrying this T cell receptor (beta chain) occurred many times. What it recognizes is unknown. The data are from a study of CD8+CD57+ T cells in acquired aplastic anemia. Study background: Sorted CD4+ and CD8+ cells gave a mean 3.2 ug DNA, range 0.2 to 27.4 ug.

Genomic DNA provided the template from which TCR beta VDJ and CDR3 profiles were obtained. TCRdb itself ran the reads through MiXCR, one entry per CDR3 protein. The sample shows fewer than 250,000 distinct CDR3 sequences, roughly half of them seen only once. Overall study findings and caveats: Significant differences in CD8+ Simpson's diversity were not observed between patients and controls. Patients and controls were found to share about 31 CD8+ CDR3 sequences.

Trimming took 6 bases from V and 3 from J; bases not matched to a gene: 2. Germline lookup yields CDR1 MNHEY and CDR2 SVGAGI. This CDR3 contains 12 residues. The receptor was derived from a human donor in good health, serving as a control. The J gene is TRBJ2-7, the V gene TRBV6-5; 7 bases fit TRBD1. The sample was sorted CD4+, CD8+, or CD8+CD57+ T cells (not recorded which) from PBMCs. The DNA for the CDR3 is TGTGCCAGCAGGACAGGGAACTACGAGCAGTACTTC. This codes for CASRTGNYEQYF.